This TCR beta chain was sequenced during a study of molecular identifiers for immune sequencing clone quantification. Study background: Sequencing covered four of five parts into which replicate RNA from roughly 20,000 or 100,000 naive CD8 cells was split.

The ends lost 4 bases at V and 6 bases at J; junction bases unmatched: 3. The CDR3 loop spans 15 amino acids. Germline values: CDR1 SGHAT, CDR2 FQNNGV. This clonotype was found a few times. TCRdb ran MiXCR on the PCR reads and lists one entry per CDR3 protein. The sample carries around 94,000 distinct CDR3 sequences, about 35% recorded once. The clonotype was recovered from a human donor in good health. Some libraries in this study had Jurkat cell RNA spiked in. The sample taken for sequencing was naive CD8+ T cells from blood, with Jurkat cell RNA spiked in. Subset given: FACS-sorted CD8+CD4-CCR7+CD45RA+ naive T cells. The chain is built from TRBV11-2 and TRBJ2-1; 13 bases map to TRBD2. This CDR3 reads CASSSGTSGTNEQFF. CDR3 nucleotides: TGTGCCAGCAGCTCAGGGACTAGCGGGACCAATGAGCAGTTCTTC.